This T cell receptor (beta chain) was retrieved from a study of OX40 agonist ivuxolimab in advanced cancers. Study in general: Patients assigned to dose escalation were diagnosed with hepatocellular carcinoma, melanoma, renal cell or head and neck cancer.

The CDR3 runs to 14 residues. The germline V gene has CDR1 MDHEN and CDR2 SYDVKM. Germline trimming cut 3 bases from V and 6 bases from J; bases unmatched to any gene: 6. Clones were sequenced by immunoSEQ multiplex PCR, and TCRdb holds only the in-frame ones, with some missing. The sample includes approximately 60,000 clones, approximately 88% seen only once; the top ten take 11%. The sequenced sample was CD4+ or CD8+ T cells sorted from blood, obtained in a trial of the OX40 agonist ivuxolimab. This clonotype originated in an adult with an advanced solid tumor such as melanoma, head and neck, liver or kidney cancer. The chain joins TRBV28 to TRBJ1-2, with 8 bases lining up with TRBD1. This chain's CDR3 is CASSLGGQVDGYTF. The CDR3 DNA sequence: TGTGCCAGCAGTTTGGGGGGACAGGTTGATGGCTACACCTTC.